The 25 T cell receptor beta chains in this list originate from one sample, sequenced in a study of cytomegalovirus exposure and HLA in healthy donors (dated by TCRdb to the late 2010s). The library was generated by the immunoSEQ multiplex PCR assay. For the multiplex PCR, a mixture combining 60 forward primers for TCR Vbeta segments and 13 reverse primers for TCR Jbeta segments was used. What TCRdb holds here is the immuneACCESS table cut down to in-frame rearrangements. Part of the clones is not present; checked against another copy, under half of the missing clones reflect an unresolved V gene, and the others are unexplained. This sample gives approximately 150,000 clones in total; 77% of them show up just once. The ten largest account for roughly 7% of the sample. Sequencing was performed on PBMCs. The receptor source for this set is a male donor in good health and CMV-seropositive.

The chain has TRBV7-3 and TRBJ2-2; TRBD2 aligns across 11 bases. This CDR3 comprises 17 residues. Germline trimming cut 5 bases from V and 2 bases from J; bases unmatched to any gene: 7. CDR1 and CDR2 (germline): SGHTA, FQGTGA. The CDR3 here is CASSALAGGTNTGELFF. The CDR3 region has the DNA TGTGCCAGCAGCGCGCTAGCGGGGGGAACCAACACCGGGGAGCTGTTTTTT.

The CDR3 is CASSVGDRVGGETQYF. The CDR3 nucleotides are TGTGCCAGCAGCGTAGGGGACAGGGTGGGAGGAGAGACCCAGTACTTC. The chain combines TRBV9 with TRBJ2-5, with TRBD1 matching 9 bases. Trimming at V came to 0 bases and at J to 4 bases, leaving 7 bases not matched to a gene. Germline CDR1 reads SGDLS; CDR2 reads YYNGEE. This CDR3 region has 16 residues.

In DNA form, the CDR3 reads TGCGCCAGCAGCGTACAGGGGGCAACAGGGACTGAAGCTTTCTTT. It codes for CASSVQGATGTEAFF. The chain combines TRBV5-1 with TRBJ1-1; 9 bases line up with TRBD1. V gave up 4 bases and J gave up 5 bases; unmatched junction bases: 9. Germline-derived CDR1 and CDR2 are SGHRS and YFSETQ. The CDR3 extends over 15 amino acids.

The genes are TRBV7-2 and TRBJ1-2, with 9 bases fitting TRBD1. V dropped 5 bases and J dropped 4; count of bases not matched to a gene: 5. Germline V lookup: CDR1 SGHTA, CDR2 FQGNSA. The CDR3 is 14 amino acids. Here the CDR3 DNA reads TGTGCCAGCAGCCGCCCGGGACAGGGCTATGGCTACACCTTC. Translated: CASSRPGQGYGYTF.

The V gene is TRBV4-1, the J gene TRBJ2-7; D is perhaps TRBD1 (6 bases). V lost 5 bases, J lost 1 base, and 15 bases lay in between. This CDR3 has 15 amino acids. Germline V CDR1 and CDR2: MGHRA, YSYEKL. CDR3 bases: TGCGCCAGCAGCTCCTCGGACAGCCCTTCCTACGAGCAGTACTTC. It translates to CASSSSDSPSYEQYF.

The rearrangement uses TRBV30 and TRBJ2-3, with 7 bases aligning to TRBD2. Looked up from germline, CDR1 is GTSNPN and CDR2 is SVGIG (reference sequence). V dropped 1 base and J dropped 0; count of bases not matched to a gene: 4. CDR3 length: 15 amino acids. CDR3 loop: CAWSESSGSTDTQYF. DNA of the CDR3: TGTGCCTGGAGTGAGTCTAGCGGTAGCACAGATACGCAGTATTTT.

The V call is TRBV6-6, the J call TRBJ2-1, with D perhaps TRBD2 (5 bases). CDR3 size: 13 residues. V gave up 7 bases and J gave up 6 bases, with 13 bases separating them. CDR1 MNHNY and CDR2 SVGAGI come from the germline V gene (reference sequence). CDR3 residues: CASKLDPPNEQFF. The CDR3 bases are TGTGCCAGCAAACTAGATCCTCCCAATGAGCAGTTCTTC.

The chain links TRBV9 to TRBJ1-1; the D is unclear. The CDR3 has 14 residues. Looked up from germline, CDR1 is SGDLS and CDR2 is YYNGEE. The V end was cut by 3 bases, the J end by 7 bases, with 16 bases between. The CDR3 spells CASSADPGFGEAFF. Written as DNA, the CDR3 is TGTGCCAGCAGCGCTGACCCAGGTTTTGGTGAAGCTTTCTTT.

The chain is built from TRBV5-1 and TRBJ1-6, with D tentatively TRBD1 (6 bases). Germline CDR1 is SGHRS and CDR2 is YFSETQ. V was trimmed by 2 bases and J by 6 bases, leaving 15 bases between them. This CDR3 is built from 16 residues. Here the CDR3 reads CASSLDGQHSNSPLHF. In DNA, the CDR3 is TGCGCCAGCAGCTTAGATGGACAGCATAGTAATTCACCCCTCCACTTT.

A word on this clone: This sample includes further DNA sequences coding for the same CDR3. This rearrangement joins TRBV27 to TRBJ1-2; no reliable D call. Between the trimmed V and J ends, which lost 6 bases and 6 bases, there was a span of 14 bases. Germline CDR1 is MNHEY and CDR2 is SMNVEV (reference sequence). The CDR3 has 13 residues. DNA of the CDR3: TGTGCCAGCAGGGACCCCGGAGGGCATGGCTACACCTTC. Translation gives CASRDPGGHGYTF.

V and J are TRBV6-1 and TRBJ1-1, with 8 bases that match TRBD1. Germline values: CDR1 MNHNS, CDR2 SASEGT. The CDR3 runs to 14 residues. V gave up 3 bases and J gave up 6 bases; unmatched junction bases: 6. CDR3 nucleotides: TGTGCCAGCAGTGAGCAGGGGGCAGTCCCTGAAGCTTTCTTT. It translates to CASSEQGAVPEAFF.

The V call is TRBV5-1, the J call TRBJ2-2, with a tentative D call TRBD2 (6 bases). The length of the CDR3 is 15 residues. V lost 1 base and J 5 bases, leaving 12 bases between the germline ends. Germline V CDR1 and CDR2: SGHRS, YFSETQ. The CDR3 protein is CASSLSGVVTGELFF. CDR3 DNA sequence: TGCGCCAGCAGCTTGTCGGGGGTGGTGACCGGGGAGCTGTTTTTT.

The chain combines TRBV7-6 with TRBJ2-5; possibly TRBD1 for D (5 bases). V lost 1 base and J lost 0, with 6 bases in between. The CDR3 sequence is 14 residues long. Germline V gene sequence: CDR1 SGHVS, CDR2 FNYEAQ. The CDR3 protein is CASSLGRDQETQYF. The CDR3 DNA reads as TGTGCCAGCAGCTTAGGCAGGGACCAAGAGACCCAGTACTTC.

The rearrangement links TRBV9 to TRBJ2-3; the match to TRBD1 covers 8 bases. V shed 3 bases and J 2 bases; nucleotides not matched to a gene: 5. The CDR3 consists of 15 residues. The germline V gene encodes CDR1 SGDLS and CDR2 YYNGEE. The DNA for the CDR3 is TGTGCCAGCAGCGCCCCAGGGGGCCTCACAGATACGCAGTATTTT. Amino acid sequence: CASSAPGGLTDTQYF.

The V call is TRBV25-1, the J call TRBJ2-7; D gene uncertain. V lost 1 base and J lost 2, with 12 bases in between. CDR1 and CDR2 from the germline V gene are MGHDK and SYGVNS. The CDR3 length is 15 residues. The CDR3 region has the DNA TGTGCCAGCAGTGAATCCACAATCCCCACCTACGAGCAGTACTTC. Amino acids: CASSESTIPTYEQYF.

The rearrangement joins TRBV6-5 to TRBJ1-1; 7 bases agree with TRBD1. CDR1 and CDR2 from the germline V gene are MNHEY and SVGAGI. The CDR3 consists of 15 residues. J was trimmed by 1 base and V by 6 bases; bases with no gene match: 8. CDR3 coding DNA: TGTGCCAGCAGGGTAGTGGGGACAGCGAACACTGAAGCTTTCTTT. This translates into CASRVVGTANTEAFF.

This clone was seen only a few times. V usage is TRBV7-3 and J usage is TRBJ2-3; 7 bases line up with TRBD2. V shed 2 bases and J 4 bases; nucleotides not matched to a gene: 9. The CDR3 totals 16 residues. Germline CDR1 is SGHTA and CDR2 is FQGTGA. CDR3 nucleotides: TGTGCCAGCAGCTTAGGGACGGGGACTATCGCAGATACGCAGTATTTT. Protein product: CASSLGTGTIADTQYF.

This sequence joins TRBV5-6 and TRBJ2-7, with unresolved D. The CDR3 totals 13 residues. V dropped 0 bases and J dropped 5 bases, with 9 bases sitting between them. Germline V gene sequence: CDR1 SGHDT, CDR2 YYEEEE. The CDR3 coding sequence is TGTGCCAGCAGCTTGGACCAAGACAACGAGCAGTACTTC. This translates into CASSLDQDNEQYF. Together with reference TRBV5-6 and TRBJ2-7, the CDR3 gives the full variable domain: DAGVTQSPTHLIKTRGQQVTLRCSPKSGHDTVSWYQQALGQGPQFIFQYYEEEERQRGNFPDRFSGHQFPNYSSELNVNALLLGDSALYLCASSLDQDNEQYFGPGTRLTVT.

V gene TRBV9 combines with J gene TRBJ1-1; a weak D match, TRBD1 (6 bases). The CDR3 has 15 residues. V was shortened by 4 bases and J by 2 bases, with 15 bases between the two germline ends. The germline CDR1 and CDR2 sequences are SGDLS and YYNGEE. This CDR3 reads CASSRRTEINTEAFF. The CDR3 DNA sequence: TGTGCCAGCAGCCGGCGGACAGAGATAAACACTGAAGCTTTCTTT.

The chain carries TRBV5-6 and TRBJ1-1; 8 bases map to TRBD1. V gave up 4 bases and J gave up 6 bases; unmatched junction bases: 20. The CDR3 loop spans 18 amino acids. Germline V CDR1 and CDR2: SGHDT, YYEEEE. Here the CDR3 reads CASSLTGGRGSWGSEAFF. The CDR3 DNA is TGTGCCAGCAGCCTAACAGGGGGGCGGGGATCTTGGGGTTCTGAAGCTTTCTTT.

The rearrangement joins TRBV6-5 to TRBJ1-2; tentatively, D is TRBD1 (6 bases). V lost 8 bases and J 7 bases, leaving 23 bases between the germline ends. The CDR3 consists of 15 residues. Germline loops: CDR1 MNHEY, CDR2 SVGAGI. CDR3 residues: CASGTNQGSVSGYTF. In nucleotides, the CDR3 is TGTGCCAGCGGGACCAATCAGGGGAGTGTGTCTGGCTACACCTTC.

The V call is TRBV5-1, the J call TRBJ2-6; no clear D gene. The length of the CDR3 is 17 residues. CDR1 and CDR2 (germline): SGHRS, YFSETQ. The V end was cut by 4 bases, the J end by 0 bases, with 14 bases between. CDR3 sequence reads: CASSLNRVLSGANVLTF. DNA for the CDR3: TGCGCCAGCAGCCTCAATCGGGTGCTCTCTGGGGCCAACGTCCTGACTTTC.

The chain carries TRBV6-5 and TRBJ1-1; D unclear. This CDR3 has 12 amino acids. In germline, CDR1 is MNHEY, CDR2 SVGAGI. Trimming left V 5 bases short and J 5 bases short, with 9 bases between. The CDR3 sequence: CASSNERTEAFF. CDR3 in DNA: TGTGCCAGCAGTAACGAGAGGACTGAAGCTTTCTTT.

The chain carries TRBV6-5 and TRBJ2-1, with TRBD2 identical over 7 bases. The CDR3 is made up of 16 amino acids. Germline CDR1 is MNHEY and CDR2 is SVGAGI. Unmatched junction bases numbered 9, after V lost 4 bases and J lost 3 bases. The CDR3 loop is CASSSDGRKGYNEQFF. In DNA form, the CDR3 reads TGTGCCAGCAGTTCCGACGGGAGGAAGGGCTACAATGAGCAGTTCTTC.

This clone has just one count. The rearrangement links TRBV7-9 to TRBJ2-7; the D is unclear. From germline, CDR1 is SEHNR and CDR2 FQNEAQ (reference sequence). V gave up 0 bases and J gave up 6 bases, with 6 bases separating them. This CDR3 has 12 residues. This CDR3 reads CASSLAQREQYF. CDR3 sequence (DNA): TGTGCCAGCAGCTTAGCACAACGCGAGCAGTACTTC.